A selection of T cell receptor beta chains follows, all from one sample in a study of T cell responses to AZD1222 COVID-19 vaccine. The table came from immunoSEQ multiplex PCR; TCRdb's copy has only in-frame clones and leaves some out. The table records some 120,000 clones, 90% of them present only once. This material consisted of peripheral blood, taken on day 0 of MenACWY control vaccination. These receptors came from an adult in good health. CDR3s include the opening cysteine and the closing phenylalanine or tryptophan. A D gene is named only where the DNA matches it firmly. Clone size appears in some rows only: once, few, many, or a class for an expanded clone.

J gene	D gene	clone size	V gene	CDR3 protein	CDR3 DNA
TRBJ1-2	TRBD1	.	TRBV29-1	CSARTGGANYGYTF	TGCAGCGCACGGACAGGGGGGGCTAACTATGGCTACACCTTC
TRBJ2-3	TRBD2	few	TRBV19	CASSTIAGDTDTQYF	TGTGCCAGTAGCACGATAGCGGGTGACACAGATACGCAGTATTTT
TRBJ2-2	TRBD2	.	TRBV27	CAPQRGGPIGELFF	TGTGCCCCCCAGCGGGGGGGACCCATCGGGGAGCTGTTTTTT
TRBJ1-5	TRBD1	.	TRBV28	CASSPGTGGRVPQHF	TGTGCCAGCAGTCCCGGGACAGGGGGCCGGGTGCCCCAGCATTTT
TRBJ2-5	TRBD1	.	TRBV29-1	CSVERDRGLGGTQYF	TGCAGCGTTGAAAGGGACAGGGGGCTCGGGGGGACCCAGTACTTC
TRBJ2-2	TRBD2	.	TRBV5-1	CASSPYSGGAAGELFF	TGCGCCAGCAGCCCTTATAGCGGGGGGGCCGCCGGGGAGCTGTTTTTT
TRBJ2-7	TRBD1	.	TRBV7-9	CASSQPGQGRPYEQYF	TGTGCCAGCAGCCAACCCGGACAGGGGAGACCCTACGAGCAGTACTTC
TRBJ2-3	.	.	TRBV6-5	CASSYSRGADTQYF	TGTGCCAGCAGTTACTCGAGAGGGGCGGATACGCAGTATTTT
TRBJ1-5	.	.	TRBV7-9	CAVGRNNQPQHF	TGTGCCGTAGGCCGGAACAATCAGCCCCAGCATTTT
TRBJ1-3	TRBD1	.	TRBV5-1	CASSQGTVRDSGNTIYF	TGCGCCAGCAGCCAAGGGACAGTAAGGGACTCTGGAAACACCATATATTTT
TRBJ2-1	TRBD1	.	TRBV18	CASSQGQGEYNEQFF	TGTGCCAGCTCACAAGGACAGGGGGAATACAATGAGCAGTTCTTC
TRBJ2-4	.	.	TRBV4-2	CASSQASMGAKNIQYF	TGTGCCAGCAGCCAGGCATCCATGGGAGCCAAAAACATTCAGTACTTC
TRBJ1-2	.	.	TRBV14	CASSQDFGGWSYGYTF	TGTGCCAGCAGCCAAGATTTTGGGGGATGGAGCTATGGCTACACCTTC
TRBJ2-3	.	.	TRBV4-1	CASSPGNTDTQYF	TGCGCCAGCAGCCCAGGCAACACAGATACGCAGTATTTT
TRBJ2-1	TRBD1	.	TRBV5-4	CASSYGTGSYNEQFF	TGTGCCAGCAGTTACGGGACAGGCTCCTACAATGAGCAGTTCTTC
TRBJ2-5	.	.	TRBV6-6	CASSYAVEKGGTQYF	TGTGCCAGCAGTTACGCCGTTGAGAAAGGGGGGACCCAGTACTTC
TRBJ2-1	TRBD1	.	TRBV12-5	CASGLGRPGTGNNEQFF	TGTGCTAGTGGTTTGGGCCGTCCGGGGACAGGGAATAATGAGCAGTTCTTC
TRBJ2-1	.	.	TRBV24-1	CATSARFSYNEQFF	TGTGCCACCAGTGCCAGATTCTCCTACAATGAGCAGTTCTTC
TRBJ2-2	.	few	TRBV6-2/TRBV6-3	CASSYSTGVTGELFF	TGTGCCAGCAGTTACTCGACTGGGGTCACCGGGGAGCTGTTTTTT
TRBJ1-2	.	.	TRBV6-1	CASSEDRSYGYTF	TGTGCCAGCAGTGAGGACAGATCCTATGGCTACACCTTC
TRBJ1-1	.	.	TRBV11-2	CASRRLQGMNTEAFF	TGTGCCAGCAGGCGCCTGCAGGGAATGAACACTGAAGCTTTCTTT
TRBJ2-5	.	.	TRBV19	CASSMRFQETQYF	TGTGCCAGTAGTATGCGATTCCAAGAGACCCAGTACTTC
TRBJ2-7	TRBD2	.	TRBV5-1	CASSLEGLAGIYEQYF	TGCGCCAGCAGCTTGGAGGGACTAGCGGGTATCTACGAGCAGTACTTC
TRBJ2-5	.	.	TRBV7-2	CASSFSSEVGTQYF	TGTGCCAGCAGCTTTTCCTCGGAGGTGGGGACCCAGTACTTC
TRBJ1-5	.	.	TRBV15	CATSRTSNQPQHF	TGTGCCACCAGCAGGACTAGCAATCAGCCCCAGCATTTT
TRBJ1-1	TRBD1	.	TRBV7-9	CASSPSTGVNTEAFF	TGTGCCAGCAGCCCCTCGACAGGGGTGAACACTGAAGCTTTCTTT
TRBJ1-1	.	.	TRBV6-6	CASSPYLGTEAFF	TGTGCCAGCAGTCCATATTTGGGCACTGAAGCTTTCTTT
TRBJ2-7	.	.	TRBV27	CASSPGVTYEQYF	TGTGCCAGCAGTCCCGGAGTAACCTACGAGCAGTACTTC
TRBJ2-1	TRBD2	.	TRBV7-6	CASSLGQPGGRSYNEQFF	TGTGCCAGCAGCTTAGGGCAACCGGGGGGACGCTCCTACAATGAGCAGTTCTTC
TRBJ2-1	.	.	TRBV18	CASSPIRDSSYNEQFF	TGTGCCAGCTCACCAATAAGGGACTCCTCCTACAATGAGCAGTTCTTC
TRBJ1-5	.	.	TRBV10-3	CAISETDLVQPQHF	TGTGCCATCAGCGAGACAGATTTGGTGCAGCCCCAGCATTTT
TRBJ1-5	.	.	TRBV12-3/TRBV12-4	CASSFKGDQPQHF	TGTGCCAGCAGTTTTAAGGGAGATCAGCCCCAGCATTTT
TRBJ2-1	.	.	TRBV5-1	CASSLGQPSSYNEQFF	TGCGCCAGCAGCTTGGGACAGCCCTCATCTTACAATGAGCAGTTCTTC
TRBJ1-5	.	.	TRBV15	CATSRGTEYQPQHF	TGTGCCACCAGCAGAGGGACAGAGTATCAGCCCCAGCATTTT
TRBJ2-3	TRBD2	.	TRBV6-4	CASSDSGGADTQYF	TGTGCCAGCAGTGACAGCGGGGGGGCAGATACGCAGTATTTT
TRBJ1-2	.	.	TRBV28	CASSLVPRTVNYGYTF	TGTGCCAGCAGTTTAGTTCCTCGGACGGTAAACTATGGCTACACCTTC
TRBJ1-5	.	once	TRBV19	CASSSRLNQPQHF	TGTGCCAGTAGCTCCCGGCTTAATCAGCCCCAGCATTTT
TRBJ2-1	TRBD2	.	TRBV2	CASRLAGEQFF	TGTGCCAGCAGGCTAGCGGGAGAGCAGTTCTTC
TRBJ2-3	.	.	TRBV19	CASTPTSSSTDTQYF	TGTGCCAGTACCCCAACCTCTTCTAGCACAGATACGCAGTATTTT
TRBJ2-7	.	.	TRBV2	CASKGIGGSYEQYF	TGTGCCAGCAAAGGGATAGGGGGATCCTACGAGCAGTACTTC
TRBJ1-5	.	.	TRBV28	CASRAYSNQPQHF	TGTGCCAGCAGAGCATATAGCAATCAGCCCCAGCATTTT
TRBJ2-7	.	.	TRBV5-5	CASSLEYYEQYF	TGTGCCAGCAGCTTGGAATACTACGAGCAGTACTTC
TRBJ2-4	.	.	TRBV4-2	CASSQDHKDNIQYF	TGTGCCAGCAGCCAAGATCACAAGGACAACATTCAGTACTTC
TRBJ1-1	TRBD1	.	TRBV6-5	CASSYIGTGDTEAFF	TGTGCCAGCAGTTATATCGGGACAGGGGACACTGAAGCTTTCTTT
TRBJ1-5	TRBD1	.	TRBV10-2	CASSGTGTGGDQPQHF	TGCGCCAGCAGTGGAACCGGGACAGGGGGCGATCAGCCCCAGCATTTT
TRBJ2-2	.	.	TRBV6-5	CASTASITGELFF	TGTGCCAGCACGGCTAGCATCACCGGGGAGCTGTTTTTT
TRBJ1-2	.	.	TRBV4-1	CASSQEGRAVHGYTF	TGCGCCAGCAGCCAAGAGGGCCGGGCAGTCCATGGCTACACCTTC
TRBJ1-6	.	once	TRBV28	CASRPDGNSPLHF	TGTGCCAGCAGACCCGACGGTAATTCACCCCTCCACTTT
TRBJ1-6	.	.	TRBV11-1	CASGRSSYNSPLHF	TGTGCCAGTGGGCGGAGCTCCTATAATTCACCCCTCCACTTT
TRBJ2-2	.	.	TRBV9	CASSPSLRSGAINTGELFF	TGTGCCAGCAGCCCCAGTCTACGGTCGGGGGCAATTAACACCGGGGAGCTGTTTTTT
TRBJ2-7	TRBD2	.	TRBV19	CASSIRAGGGLAQREQYF	TGTGCCAGTAGTATCCGCGCGGGGGGCGGACTAGCTCAAAGAGAGCAGTACTTC
TRBJ2-1	TRBD2	.	TRBV15	CATSGASNWPSGEHEQFF	TGTGCCACCAGCGGAGCTTCTAACTGGCCTAGCGGCGAACATGAGCAGTTCTTC
TRBJ1-2	.	.	TRBV5-1	CASSWGRRDIYGYTF	TGCGCCAGCAGCTGGGGTCGGAGGGACATTTATGGCTACACCTTC
TRBJ2-7	.	.	TRBV11-2	CASSPVSYEQYF	TGTGCCAGCAGTCCCGTATCGTACGAGCAGTACTTC
TRBJ1-2	TRBD1	.	TRBV6-1	CASSSTGQAYGYTF	TGTGCCAGCAGTTCGACAGGACAGGCCTATGGCTACACCTTC